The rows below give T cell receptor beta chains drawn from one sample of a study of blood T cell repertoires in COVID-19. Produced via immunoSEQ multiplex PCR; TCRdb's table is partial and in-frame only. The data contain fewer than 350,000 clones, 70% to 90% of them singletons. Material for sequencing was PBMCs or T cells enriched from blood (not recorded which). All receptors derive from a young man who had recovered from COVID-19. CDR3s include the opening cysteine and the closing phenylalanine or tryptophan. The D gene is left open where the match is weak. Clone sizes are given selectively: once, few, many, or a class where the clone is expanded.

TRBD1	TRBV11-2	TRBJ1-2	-	TGTGCCAGCAGCTTGGGACAGGGTGGCGGCTACACCTTC	CASSLGQGGGYTF
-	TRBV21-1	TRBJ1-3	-	TGTGCCAGCAGCTCTTACAGGGTAACCTCTGGAAACACCATATATTTT	CASSSYRVTSGNTIYF
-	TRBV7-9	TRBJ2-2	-	TGTGCCAGCAGCTCGGCAGGGGACACCGGGGAGCTGTTTTTT	CASSSAGDTGELFF
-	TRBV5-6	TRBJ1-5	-	TGTGCCAGCAGTCAAAGCAATCAGCCCCAGCATTTT	CASSQSNQPQHF
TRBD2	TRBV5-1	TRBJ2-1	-	TGCGCCAGCAGCTTGTTACTAGCGCCCAACAATGAGCAGTTCTTC	CASSLLLAPNNEQFF
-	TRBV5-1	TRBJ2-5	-	TGCGCCAGCAAACTTATCCCCAGCAGGCCCCAAGAGACCCAGTACTTC	CASKLIPSRPQETQYF
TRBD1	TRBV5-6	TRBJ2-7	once	TGTGCCAGCAGCTTGGAGCAGGGGGCGATGTACGAGCAGTACTTC	CASSLEQGAMYEQYF
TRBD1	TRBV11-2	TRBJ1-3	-	TGTGCCAGCAGCCCCCGGGACAGGGCATCTGGAAACACCATATATTTT	CASSPRDRASGNTIYF
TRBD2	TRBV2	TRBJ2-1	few	TGTGCCAGCACCCAGGGACTAGCGGGTAATGAGCAGTTCTTC	CASTQGLAGNEQFF
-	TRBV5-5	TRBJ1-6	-	TGTGCCAGCAGCTTGGCCCCCAGGGGCAATTCACCCCTCCACTTT	CASSLAPRGNSPLHF
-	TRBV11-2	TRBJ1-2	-	TGTGCCAGCAGCTTTAGCACAGGGCGTTACGGCTACACCTTC	CASSFSTGRYGYTF
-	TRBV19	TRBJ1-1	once	TGTGCCAGTAGTGATAGAAGGAGGGACACTGAAGCTTTCTTT	CASSDRRRDTEAFF
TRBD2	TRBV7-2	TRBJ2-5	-	TGTGCCAGCAGCCTATGGACTAGCGGGGGCGGGGAGACCCAGTACTTC	CASSLWTSGGGETQYF
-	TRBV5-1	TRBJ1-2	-	TGCGCCAGCAGCCCCGGGACACTTACTTATGGCTACACCTTC	CASSPGTLTYGYTF
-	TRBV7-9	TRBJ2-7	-	TGTGCCAGCAGCTTAGTAATCAGGGTAGACGACGAGCAGTACTTC	CASSLVIRVDDEQYF
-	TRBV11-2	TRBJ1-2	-	TGTGCCAGCAGCACGACGACAGGAAGAACCGGCTACACCTTC	CASSTTTGRTGYTF
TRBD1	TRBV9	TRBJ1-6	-	TGTGCCAGCAGCGTCGGGACAGGGGGCTCTTCACCCCTCCACTTT	CASSVGTGGSSPLHF
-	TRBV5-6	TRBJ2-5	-	TGTGCCAGCAGCTTGGAAACACATTACCAAGAGACCCAGTACTTC	CASSLETHYQETQYF
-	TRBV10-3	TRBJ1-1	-	TGTGCCATCAGTGAGGTGAGACAGATGAACACTGAAGCTTTCTTT	CAISEVRQMNTEAFF
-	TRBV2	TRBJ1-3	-	TGTGCCAGCAGTGGAACAGTCAGGAACACCATATATTTT	CASSGTVRNTIYF
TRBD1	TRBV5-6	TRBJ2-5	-	TGTGCCAGCAGCCCCCGGGACAGGGGTACTCCAGAGACCCAGTACTTC	CASSPRDRGTPETQYF
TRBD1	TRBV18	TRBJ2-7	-	TGTGCCAGCTCACCACAGGGACAGGGGGCGAGCGAGCAGTACTTC	CASSPQGQGASEQYF
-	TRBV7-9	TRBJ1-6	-	TGTGCCAGCAGCTTACAGGGTAATTCACCCCTCCACTTT	CASSLQGNSPLHF
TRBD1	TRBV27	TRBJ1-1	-	TGTGCCAGCAGTCCACAGGGGAGGCCTACCACTGAAGCTTTCTTT	CASSPQGRPTTEAFF
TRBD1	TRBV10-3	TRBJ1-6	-	TGTGCCATCAGTGAGGGGGCAGGGGGAAATTCACCCCTCCACTTT	CAISEGAGGNSPLHF
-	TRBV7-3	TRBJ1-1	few	TGTGCCAGCAGCGCGTCCGTGACAGGAAAACTTGAAGCTTTCTTT	CASSASVTGKLEAFF
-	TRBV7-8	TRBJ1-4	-	TGTGCCAGCAGCTTAACGGGGGGCACAACTAATGAAAAACTGTTTTTT	CASSLTGGTTNEKLFF
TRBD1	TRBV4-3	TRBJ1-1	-	TGCGCCAGCAGCCAAGCGGGACAGGCCGCTGCGGGAGCTTTCTTT	CASSQAGQAAAGAFF
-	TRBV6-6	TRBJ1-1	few	TGTGCCAGCAGTCTCGACCGGGGGAACACTGAAGCTTTCTTT	CASSLDRGNTEAFF
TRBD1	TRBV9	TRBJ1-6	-	TGTGCCAGCAGCGTAGAGGAGGGGGCGAATTCACCCCTCCACTTT	CASSVEEGANSPLHF
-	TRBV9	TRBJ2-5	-	TGTGCCAGCAGCCCTTATGGACGGGAACAAGAGACCCAGTACTTC	CASSPYGREQETQYF
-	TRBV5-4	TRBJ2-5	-	TGTGCCAGCAGCTTGGAAGGGGGCGGGAAGACCCAGTACTTC	CASSLEGGGKTQYF
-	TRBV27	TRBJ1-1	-	TGTGCCAGCAGTTTAAAGGGGCACTACACTGAAGCTTTCTTT	CASSLKGHYTEAFF
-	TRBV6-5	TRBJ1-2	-	TGTGCCAGCAGTTATGCCGGGGGGGGAAACTATGGCTACACCTTC	CASSYAGGGNYGYTF
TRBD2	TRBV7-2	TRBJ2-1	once	TGTGCCAGCAGCTTAGGACTAGCGGGGTACAATGAGCAGTTCTTC	CASSLGLAGYNEQFF
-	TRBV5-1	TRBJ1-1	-	TGCGCCAGCAGTTTCGGGGTACGCACTGAAGCTTTCTTT	CASSFGVRTEAFF
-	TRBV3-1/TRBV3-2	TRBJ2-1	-	TGTGCCAGCAGCCAGGCATACCGGGTCAACAATGAGCAGTTCTTC	CASSQAYRVNNEQFF
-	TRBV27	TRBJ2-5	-	TGTGCCAGCAGTACCCAATGGCCAGAGACCCAGTACTTC	CASSTQWPETQYF
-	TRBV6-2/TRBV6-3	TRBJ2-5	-	TGTGCCAGCAGTTACTCGCAGGGCCCACAAGAGACCCAGTACTTC	CASSYSQGPQETQYF
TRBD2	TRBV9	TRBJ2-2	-	TGTGCCAGCAGCGCGTTAGCGGGGGGGAACACCGGGGAGCTGTTTTTT	CASSALAGGNTGELFF
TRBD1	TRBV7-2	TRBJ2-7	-	TGTGCCAGCAGCGAGCGACAGGGGAACTCCTACGAGCAGTACTTC	CASSERQGNSYEQYF
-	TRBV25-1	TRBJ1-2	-	TGTGCCAGCAGTGAAACCAGGGGCTATGGCTACACCTTC	CASSETRGYGYTF
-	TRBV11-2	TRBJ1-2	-	TGTGCCAGCAGCTTAGTCCTAGGAGGCTACACCTTC	CASSLVLGGYTF
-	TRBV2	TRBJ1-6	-	TGTGCCAGCAGTTTGGGCCCTCGTGCGGGGGTAAACTCACCCCTCCACTTT	CASSLGPRAGVNSPLHF
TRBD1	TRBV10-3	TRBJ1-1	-	TGTGCCATCAGGGGGACAGGGGCGGTCACTGAAGCTTTCTTT	CAIRGTGAVTEAFF
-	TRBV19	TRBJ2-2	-	TGTGCCAGTAGTATAGGACTAGTTTTAGGCGGGGAGCTGTTTTTT	CASSIGLVLGGELFF
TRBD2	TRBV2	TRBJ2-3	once	TGTGCCAGCAGTATCGCACTGACTAGCGGGGGGAGGGCAGATACGCAGTATTTT	CASSIALTSGGRADTQYF
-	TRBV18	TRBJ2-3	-	TGTGCCAGCTCACCACCGACAGGAACGTCTAGCACAGATACGCAGTATTTT	CASSPPTGTSSTDTQYF
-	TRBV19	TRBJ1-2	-	TGTGCCAGTAGTCCCCATGACGCCCGGGACTATGGCTACACCTTC	CASSPHDARDYGYTF